The 26 T cell receptor beta chains listed next were all sequenced from one sample in a study of cytomegalovirus exposure and HLA in healthy donors. PCR was performed using 60 Vbeta and 13 Jbeta primers. Profiling relied on immunoSEQ multiplex PCR, and the TCRdb table lists in-frame clones only, not all of them. The sample has about 200,000 clones, 70% to 80% seen once; the top ten hold 3.5% to 4%. Sequenced: PBMCs. Every receptor here comes from a male donor in good health and CMV-seronegative.

V gene TRBV11-2 combines with J gene TRBJ1-3; a possible D gene is TRBD1 (6 bases). The germline gives CDR1 SGHAT, CDR2 FQNNGV. Trimming removed 5 bases from V and 0 bases from J, with 11 bases in between. The CDR3 contains 15 residues. CDR3: CASSPTGLSGNTIYF. CDR3 bases: TGTGCCAGCAGCCCGACAGGACTCTCTGGAAACACCATATATTTT.

The chain has TRBV5-5 and TRBJ1-4; 9 bases line up with TRBD1. The V and J ends lost 0 bases and 11 bases, in that order; junction bases with no gene match: 8. CDR1 is SGHKS and CDR2 is YYEKEE in the germline V gene (reference sequence). This CDR3 comprises 15 residues. The CDR3 coding sequence is TGTGCCAGCAGCTTGGTGGGACAGGGATGGGAGAAACTGTTTTTT. Residues: CASSLVGQGWEKLFF.

This clone was observed a handful of times. The rearrangement joins TRBV29-1 to TRBJ2-7; TRBD1 matches at 7 bases. The CDR3 loop spans 14 amino acids. V was clipped by 2 bases and J by 6 bases; unmatched bases: 10. Germline assignment: CDR1 SQVTM and CDR2 ANQGSEA. CDR3 nucleotides: TGCAGCGTTGAACGGAGACAGGGCAATAGCGAGCAGTACTTC. Residues: CSVERRQGNSEQYF.

In its sample, this clone was seen once. The chain links TRBV6-5 to TRBJ2-7; D might be TRBD2 (6 bases). Per the germline V gene, CDR1 is MNHEY and CDR2 is SVGAGI. This CDR3 comprises 14 residues. V was pared by 2 bases and J by 7 bases, with 15 bases between. The CDR3 DNA sequence: TGTGCCAGCAGTTACCTCGCCGTCGGAGGGGAGCAGTACTTC. This codes for CASSYLAVGGEQYF.

This chain joins TRBV29-1 and TRBJ2-1, with D perhaps TRBD2 (6 bases). With 8 bases removed from V and 6 bases from J, the gap between germline ends came to 14 bases. The CDR3 is 12 amino acids. The germline V gene encodes CDR1 SQVTM and CDR2 ANQGSEA. The CDR3 DNA sequence: TGCAGCTCCCGGGGGACCGTCAATGAGCAGTTCTTC. It yields the protein CSSRGTVNEQFF.

This clone was recorded a few times. J is TRBJ2-4 and V is TRBV28, with D tentatively TRBD2 (6 bases). The V and J ends lost 8 bases and 0 bases respectively, with 11 bases between them. This CDR3 is 14 amino acids long. Germline V gene data show CDR1 as MDHEN and CDR2 as SYDVKM. Here the CDR3 reads CASVSGLAKNIQYF. The CDR3 region has the DNA TGTGCCAGCGTTAGCGGTCTAGCCAAAAACATTCAGTACTTC.

This clone was seen a handful of times. The rearrangement joins TRBV19 to TRBJ2-4; 8 bases agree with TRBD1. Germline values: CDR1 LNHDA, CDR2 SQIVND (reference sequence). This CDR3 comprises 15 residues. V lost 4 bases and J lost 6; bases outside the gene matches: 8. The DNA for the CDR3 is TGTGCCAGTAGTACGACAGGGGTTTTGGTAAACATTCAGTACTTC. As protein: CASSTTGVLVNIQYF.

The V call is TRBV5-8, the J call TRBJ1-3; D remains unclear. The CDR3 loop spans 17 amino acids. Germline CDR1 reads SGHTS; CDR2 reads YDEGEE. V dropped 4 bases and J dropped 2 bases, with 19 bases sitting between them. CDR3 region: CASSLLVTYLAGNTIYF. In DNA form, the CDR3 reads TGTGCCAGCAGCCTGCTTGTCACTTATTTGGCTGGAAACACCATATATTTT. Based on the CDR3 plus reference TRBV5-8 and TRBJ1-3, the full variable domain is EAGVTQSPTHLIKTRGQQATLRCSPISGHTSVYWYQQALGLGLQFLLWYDEGEERNRGNFPPRFSGRQFPNYSSELNVNALELEDSALYLCASSLLVTYLAGNTIYFGEGSWLTVV.

This chain uses TRBV2 with TRBJ2-1; 7 nucleotides align to TRBD2. The trim removed 3 bases at V and 2 bases at J, leaving 4 bases unmatched. The CDR3 runs to 15 residues. Germline values: CDR1 SNHLY, CDR2 FYNNEI. The DNA of the CDR3 is TGTGCCAGCAGTGAGAACAGCGGGACCTACAATGAGCAGTTCTTC. The encoded protein is CASSENSGTYNEQFF.

This clone was seen a single time. V and J are TRBV19 and TRBJ1-1, with a weak D call TRBD1 (5 bases). Germline V gene sequence: CDR1 LNHDA, CDR2 SQIVND (reference sequence). The CDR3 spans 17 residues. The V end was cut by 3 bases, the J end by 0 bases, with 17 bases between. In DNA form, the CDR3 reads TGTGCCAGTAGTATTGAGTGGGGGGGTATTATGAACACTGAAGCTTTCTTT. Its translation: CASSIEWGGIMNTEAFF.

The genes are TRBV10-2 and TRBJ2-1; 9 bases match TRBD2. Germline V lookup: CDR1 WSHSY, CDR2 SAAADI. This CDR3 has 15 residues. Trimming cost V 4 bases and J 5 bases; bases outside gene matches: 6. The CDR3 sequence: CASSALAGVNNEQFF. The CDR3 DNA reads TGCGCCAGCAGTGCGTTAGCGGGAGTGAACAATGAGCAGTTCTTC.

This chain's CDR3 is CASSESGLFYEQYF. The DNA for the CDR3 is TGTGCCAGCAGTGAGTCGGGACTATTTTACGAGCAGTACTTC. The chain joins TRBV6-1 to TRBJ2-7; 7 bases fit TRBD2. V lost 3 bases and J lost 4; bases outside the gene matches: 6. The CDR3 contains 14 residues. Germline CDR1 and CDR2: MNHNS and SASEGT.

The chain recombines TRBV6-6 with TRBJ2-7; 7 bases are a match to TRBD1. V was clipped by 4 bases and J by 3 bases; unmatched bases: 6. The CDR3 is 14 amino acids. Germline values: CDR1 MNHNY, CDR2 SVGAGI (reference sequence). CDR3 amino acids: CASSFSDRLYEQYF. In nucleotides, the CDR3 is TGTGCCAGCAGTTTCTCGGACAGGCTCTACGAGCAGTACTTC.

The V and J genes are TRBV28 and TRBJ2-7, with 11 positions matching TRBD1. Trimming at V came to 4 bases and at J to 2 bases, leaving 4 bases not matched to a gene. Germline CDR1 and CDR2: MDHEN and SYDVKM. The CDR3 runs 15 residues. This CDR3 reads CASSSRDRGTYEQYF. DNA for the CDR3: TGTGCCAGCAGTTCCCGGGACAGGGGGACCTACGAGCAGTACTTC.

This clone was picked up one time. The V and J genes are TRBV19 and TRBJ2-4; D uncertain. Trimming stripped 1 base from V and 0 bases from J, with 7 bases between. CDR1 and CDR2 from the germline V gene are LNHDA and SQIVND (reference sequence). The CDR3 runs to 15 residues. CDR3 sequence reads: CASSIAGLAKNIQYF. The CDR3 nucleotides are TGTGCCAGTAGTATAGCCGGTTTAGCCAAAAACATTCAGTACTTC.

The chain joins TRBV29-1 to TRBJ2-2; 8 bases are a match to TRBD2. The germline gives CDR1 SQVTM, CDR2 ANQGSEA. After removal of 7 bases from V and 6 bases from J, the junction contained 7 bases not matched to a gene. The CDR3 loop spans 13 amino acids. For the CDR3, the DNA is TGCAGCGGGGGTAGGACTAGCCCCGGGGAGCTGTTTTTT. This codes for CSGGRTSPGELFF.

The sample holds one count of this clone. The chain couples TRBV6-4 to TRBJ2-1, with D tentatively TRBD2 (7 bases). V shed 2 bases and J shed 13 bases, with 21 bases lying between them. This CDR3 comprises 15 residues. Germline V lookup: CDR1 MRHNA, CDR2 SNTAGT. The CDR3 DNA reads as TGTGCCAGCAGTGACGGGGGGGCAAGTAGCAGGGGCCAGTTCTTC. This gives the protein CASSDGGASSRGQFF.

This clone was counted once. This chain joins TRBV19 and TRBJ1-1; no reliable D call. Germline-derived CDR1 and CDR2 are LNHDA and SQIVND (reference sequence). V was cut by 5 bases and J by 7 bases, with 14 bases left in between. The CDR3 consists of 13 residues. CDR3 DNA: TGTGCCAGTAGTGCGGGTTTGAGGGTTGAAGCTTTCTTT. This sequence encodes CASSAGLRVEAFF.

Note on this clone: The junction does not match germline at one end; this may be a read error. The gene calls are TRBV7-9 and TRBJ2-7, with TRBD1 as a possible D gene (6 bases). Germline-derived CDR1 and CDR2 are SEHNR and FQNEAQ (reference sequence). The CDR3 is 16 amino acids. CDR3 residues: CSSSFALGVGANEQYF. DNA of the CDR3: TGTTCCAGCAGCTTTGCCCTGGGAGTGGGGGCTAACGAGCAGTACTTC. Supplemented by reference TRBV7-9 and TRBJ2-7, the full variable domain reads DTGVSQNPRHKITKRGQNVTFRCDPISEHNRLYWYRQTLGQGPEFLTYFQNEAQLEKSRLLSDRFSAERPKGSFSTLEIQRTEQGDSAMYLCSSSFALGVGANEQYFGPGTRLTVT.

With regard to this clone: Compared with germline, one end of the junction differs, possibly owing to a read error. The CDR3 sequence is CASMTGTGGTTIYF. Here the CDR3 DNA reads TGCGCCAGCATGACCGGGACAGGGGGAACCACCATATATTTT. The chain couples TRBV5-1 to TRBJ1-3; TRBD1 aligns across 11 bases. This CDR3 region has 14 residues. CDR1 is SGHRS and CDR2 is YFSETQ in the germline V gene. The variable domain in full, completed from reference TRBV5-1 and TRBJ1-3, reads KAGVTQTPRYLIKTRGQQVTLSCSPISGHRSVSWYQQTPGQGLQFLFEYFSETQRNKGNFPGRFSGRQFSNSRSEMNVSTLELGDSALYLCASMTGTGGTTIYFGEGSWLTVV.

Only a few counts were recorded for this clone. This chain uses TRBV7-6 with TRBJ2-7; 8 bases are shared with TRBD2. Per germline, CDR1 SGHVS and CDR2 FNYEAQ. V shed 0 bases and J 6 bases; nucleotides not matched to a gene: 7. The CDR3 contains 15 residues. The CDR3 sequence is CASSLAGAGDPEQYF. In nucleotides, the CDR3 is TGTGCCAGCAGCTTAGCCGGAGCGGGAGACCCCGAGCAGTACTTC.

In its sample, this clone was seen a few times. The gene calls are TRBV29-1 and TRBJ1-5; a possible D gene is TRBD1 (6 bases). Trimming pared 4 bases from V and 3 bases from J, leaving 10 bases between. From germline, CDR1 is SQVTM and CDR2 ANQGSEA. This CDR3 contains 13 residues. CDR3 amino acids: CSVGGGYNQPQHF. DNA for the CDR3: TGCAGCGTTGGGGGGGGCTACAATCAGCCCCAGCATTTT.

The sample holds a few counts of this clone. The chain links TRBV10-3 to TRBJ2-7, with 7 bases aligning to TRBD1. Looked up from germline, CDR1 is ENHRY and CDR2 is SYGVKD. The V and J ends lost 10 bases and 7 bases, in that order; junction bases with no gene match: 13. The CDR3 covers 13 residues. The CDR3, as DNA: TGTGCCACCGGACAGGCCTTAAGGGATGAGCAGTACTTC. As protein: CATGQALRDEQYF.

The gene calls are TRBV4-1 and TRBJ2-1; D is possibly TRBD2 (5 bases). The CDR3 sequence is 16 residues long. CDR1 and CDR2 (germline): MGHRA, YSYEKL. The V gene lost 0 bases and the J gene lost 7 bases, with 16 bases spanning the gap. CDR3 nucleotides: TGCGCCAGCAGCCAAGACCCCCAGTTGCGGGCGAATGAGCAGTTCTTC. Protein: CASSQDPQLRANEQFF.

The chain couples TRBV29-1 to TRBJ2-2; 7 bases match TRBD2. CDR3 size: 22 residues. Germline CDR1 reads SQVTM; CDR2 reads ANQGSEA. CDR3 loop: CRIIEPPSVPSWAGENTGELFF. The CDR3 DNA follows: TGCAGAATCATTGAGCCCCCTTCGGTCCCCAGCTGGGCGGGAGAGAACACCGGGGAGCTGTTTTTT.

This chain joins TRBV9 and TRBJ2-1; 11 bases align to TRBD1. Germline V lookup: CDR1 SGDLS, CDR2 YYNGEE. The CDR3 totals 16 residues. V gave up 3 bases and J gave up 4 bases; unmatched junction bases: 6. The CDR3: CASSEGQGVGYNEQFF. CDR3 sequence (DNA): TGTGCCAGCAGCGAGGGACAGGGGGTGGGGTACAATGAGCAGTTCTTC.